One T cell receptor beta chain is described in this entry. The target antigen is unknown. This CDR3 is 15 amino acids long. Looked up from germline, CDR1 is MNHNS and CDR2 is SASEGT. The V gene end was trimmed by 6 bases and the J gene end by 8 bases; junction bases not matched to a gene: 8. Sequenced by immunoSEQ multiplex PCR; TCRdb stores in-frame clones only, minus some. The data contain 62,000 or so clones, roughly 98% of them singletons. This entry comes from a study of Tregs in tolerant kidney transplant recipients. About the study: Mixed chimerism was transient after nonmyeloablative marrow transplants from related graft donors. General observations from the study: Activated donor B cell expansion appeared to reveal the most relevant donor-specific TCRbeta repertoire. Findings come from small patient numbers and require larger validation.

CD4+CD25+CD127- Tregs, CD4+CD25- non-Tregs, CD4 and CD8 cells were sorted. The source is a human donor who received a combined kidney and bone marrow transplant. The chain couples TRBV6-1 to TRBJ2-1, with TRBD1 identical over 12 bases. Sequencing was performed on Tregs from blood, taken before the transplant. The CDR3 region is CASSKTGTGGDEQFF. The CDR3 nucleotides are TGTGCCAGCAGCAAAACCGGGACAGGGGGCGATGAGCAGTTCTTC.